Sequencing of this T cell receptor beta chain was carried out in a study of blood T cell repertoires in COVID-19. Sequencing used immunoSEQ multiplex PCR; TCRdb keeps in-frame clones, though not all of them. This sample has about 200,000 clones, with 86% found just once. Looked up from germline, CDR1 is SGHRS and CDR2 is YFSETQ. J was trimmed by 7 bases and V by 4 bases; bases with no gene match: 8. CDR3 length equals 14 residues. The TCR was taken from a woman between 45 and 60 years old with COVID-19, enrolled during active disease. The source material was peripheral blood. The rearrangement uses TRBV5-1 and TRBJ1-5; TRBD1 matches at 7 bases. As DNA, the CDR3 is TGCGCCAGCAGCATAGGACAGGCGGGGCAGCCCCAGCATTTT. This codes for CASSIGQAGQPQHF.